Each of the 31 T cell receptor beta chains below was sequenced from the same sample in a study of cytomegalovirus exposure and HLA in healthy donors. The PCR employed 60 Vbeta primers together with 13 Jbeta primers. Only in-frame clones appear in the TCRdb table, and some are missing; sequencing was by immunoSEQ multiplex PCR. Of fewer than 200,000 clones in the sample, under 85% were seen once. Source material: PBMCs. The receptors were sampled from a human donor in good health.

This clone was seen only a few times. The chain recombines TRBV4-1 with TRBJ1-6; 8 bases map to TRBD1. This CDR3 has 16 amino acids. Trimming removed 1 base from V and 8 bases from J; junction bases left unmatched: 7. Per germline, CDR1 MGHRA and CDR2 YSYEKL. CDR3 DNA sequence: TGCGCCAGCAGCCAAGCATTAACAGGGGGTCATTCACCCCTCCACTTT. It codes for CASSQALTGGHSPLHF.

This chain uses TRBV7-8 with TRBJ1-1; possible D gene TRBD1, 5 bases. CDR1 and CDR2 (germline): SGHVS, FQNEAQ. The CDR3 runs 16 residues. Trimming pared 1 base from V and 1 base from J, leaving 13 bases between. The chain's CDR3 is CASSLGRGIGNTEAFF. The DNA for the CDR3 is TGTGCCAGCAGCTTAGGGCGGGGGATAGGGAACACTGAAGCTTTCTTT.

The chain recombines TRBV2 with TRBJ2-7, with D perhaps matching TRBD1 (5 bases). V was cut by 8 bases and J by 2 bases, with 22 bases left in between. The CDR3 extends over 16 amino acids. Germline V CDR1 and CDR2: SNHLY, FYNNEI. The chain's CDR3 is CASRGHVSEITYEQYF. The CDR3 coding sequence is TGTGCCAGCCGCGGACACGTCTCAGAAATCACCTACGAGCAGTACTTC. Full variable domain (remainder filled in from reference TRBV2 and TRBJ2-7): EPEVTQTPSHQVTQMGQEVILRCVPISNHLYFYWYRQILGQKVEFLVSFYNNEISEKSEIFDDQFSVERPDGSNFTLKIRSTKLEDSAMYFCASRGHVSEITYEQYFGPGTRLTVT.

This clone was observed a few times. This rearrangement joins TRBV13 to TRBJ1-1; D unclear. The CDR3 is made up of 13 amino acids. CDR1 PRHDT and CDR2 FYEKMQ come from the germline V gene (reference sequence). V gave up 3 bases and J gave up 4 bases, with 9 bases separating them. The CDR3 region has the DNA TGTGCCAGCAGCTTTTCCTCTTCCACTGAAGCTTTCTTT. This gives the protein CASSFSSSTEAFF.

The chain is built from TRBV4-2 and TRBJ2-1; D remains unclear. Between the trimmed V and J ends, which lost 1 base and 5 bases, there was a span of 9 bases. The germline V gene has CDR1 LGHNA and CDR2 YNFKEQ. This CDR3 has 14 amino acids. The CDR3: CASSQVGEDNEQFF. The CDR3 bases are TGTGCCAGCAGCCAAGTCGGAGAGGACAATGAGCAGTTCTTC.

The chain carries TRBV5-6 and TRBJ2-7; 9 nucleotides align to TRBD1. Germline lookup yields CDR1 SGHDT and CDR2 YYEEEE. J gave up 4 bases and V 4 bases, and 12 bases lay outside the gene matches. The CDR3 is 16 residues long. The CDR3 region has the DNA TGTGCCAGCAGCCCGCAGGGACAGGGAATCGGTTACGAGCAGTACTTC. Its translation is CASSPQGQGIGYEQYF. The complete variable domain, with remaining parts taken from reference TRBV5-6 and TRBJ2-7, reads DAGVTQSPTHLIKTRGQQVTLRCSPKSGHDTVSWYQQALGQGPQFIFQYYEEEERQRGNFPDRFSGHQFPNYSSELNVNALLLGDSALYLCASSPQGQGIGYEQYFGPGTRLTVT.

A remark on this clone: The junction and the germline gene differ at one end; a read error may be behind it. The rearrangement joins TRBV7-2 to TRBJ1-5, with D perhaps TRBD1 (5 bases). Per the germline V gene, CDR1 is SGHTA and CDR2 is FQGNSA. There are 12 residues in the CDR3. The CDR3 nucleotides are TGTGCCAGCAGCTTAGGGCGAGGCAGGGCGACGTTT. Its translation is CASSLGRGRATF.

The chain is built from TRBV5-1 and TRBJ2-5; 7 bases fit TRBD2. Germline V gene sequence: CDR1 SGHRS, CDR2 YFSETQ. The CDR3 consists of 14 residues. V was pared by 4 bases and J by 5 bases, with 8 bases of the junction left unmatched. Here the CDR3 reads CASSLRTSRETQYF. DNA of the CDR3: TGCGCCAGCAGCCTGAGGACTAGTAGGGAGACCCAGTACTTC. The whole variable domain, remainder taken from reference TRBV5-1 and TRBJ2-5, is KAGVTQTPRYLIKTRGQQVTLSCSPISGHRSVSWYQQTPGQGLQFLFEYFSETQRNKGNFPGRFSGRQFSNSRSEMNVSTLELGDSALYLCASSLRTSRETQYFGPGTRLLVL.

V gene TRBV27 combines with J gene TRBJ2-3, with 8 bases matching TRBD2. Germline CDR1 and CDR2: MNHEY and SMNVEV (reference sequence). The CDR3 extends over 13 amino acids. With 7 bases clipped from V and 6 bases from J, the junction kept 6 bases outside the gene matches. The CDR3 DNA sequence: TGTGCCAGCACAACGGGGGGGGCGGATACGCAGTATTTT. This sequence encodes CASTTGGADTQYF.

The V and J genes are TRBV6-1 and TRBJ2-7; possible D gene TRBD1, 6 bases. The CDR3 loop spans 14 amino acids. Trimming removed 5 bases from V and 0 bases from J, with 11 bases in between. Germline lookup yields CDR1 MNHNS and CDR2 SASEGT. DNA of the CDR3: TGTGCCAGCAGTTTCTCACAGGGCTCCTACGAGCAGTACTTC. The encoded protein is CASSFSQGSYEQYF.

The chain carries TRBV5-4 and TRBJ1-5; 8 bases agree with TRBD1. Germline assignment: CDR1 SGHNT and CDR2 YYREEE (reference sequence). V shed 3 bases, J shed 3 bases, and the junction held 2 bases outside the gene matches. The CDR3 contains 14 residues. The CDR3 sequence is CASSWGQDNQPQHF. Written as DNA, the CDR3 is TGTGCCAGCAGCTGGGGACAGGACAATCAGCCCCAGCATTTT.

This chain uses TRBV6-5 with TRBJ1-2; 8 nucleotides match TRBD1. Looked up from germline, CDR1 is MNHEY and CDR2 is SVGAGI. The junction had 9 bases not matched to a gene; V was cut back by 4 bases and J by 8 bases. This CDR3 contains 14 residues. CDR3 DNA: TGTGCCAGCAGTTTCGGGGCAGGGGGCGACGGCTACACCTTC. Protein sequence: CASSFGAGGDGYTF.

This sequence joins TRBV4-3 and TRBJ1-2, with 8 nucleotides matching TRBD1. After removal of 3 bases from V and 4 bases from J, the junction contained 7 bases not matched to a gene. CDR1 and CDR2 (germline): LGHNA, YSLEER. CDR3 size: 15 residues. The CDR3 nucleotides read TGCGCCAGCAGCCACGACGACAGGGGTATCTATGGCTACACCTTC. This gives the protein CASSHDDRGIYGYTF.

The chain has TRBV2 and TRBJ1-2, with TRBD1 identical over 8 bases. The CDR3 extends over 14 amino acids. Germline-derived CDR1 and CDR2 are SNHLY and FYNNEI. The ends lost 4 bases at V and 4 bases at J; junction bases unmatched: 5. CDR3 bases: TGTGCCAGCAGTGCGGACAGGGAAGGCTATGGCTACACCTTC. Translated: CASSADREGYGYTF.

This clone was picked up a small number of times. The chain uses TRBV6-5 and TRBJ1-3; TRBD1 matches 9 bases. After removal of 10 bases from V and 1 base from J, the junction contained 5 bases not matched to a gene. The length of the CDR3 is 14 residues. Looked up from germline, CDR1 is MNHEY and CDR2 is SVGAGI. CDR3 in amino acids: CATGQGDSGNTIYF. CDR3 DNA sequence: TGTGCCACGGGACAGGGTGATTCTGGAAACACCATATATTTT.

The chain is built from TRBV4-2 and TRBJ2-5; D is unclear. The germline CDR1 and CDR2 sequences are LGHNA and YNFKEQ. This CDR3 has 13 amino acids. Trimming took off 1 base at V and 7 bases at J, with 10 bases between the two ends. CDR3 in DNA: TGTGCCAGCAGCCAAGCCACCGGCGGGACCCAGTACTTC. It encodes CASSQATGGTQYF.

This clone turned up a few times. This chain connects TRBV6-5 to TRBJ1-4; TRBD1 is a possible D gene (6 bases). Germline V lookup: CDR1 MNHEY, CDR2 SVGAGI. V was cut by 6 bases and J by 6 bases, with 11 bases left in between. The length of the CDR3 is 13 residues. CDR3 bases: TGTGCCAGCAGCCGGGACATCGATGAAAAACTGTTTTTT. Its protein product is CASSRDIDEKLFF.

The CDR3, as DNA: TGTGCCAGCAGTTGGGCAGGGGGATACGAGCAGTACTTC. It is translated as CASSWAGGYEQYF. V and J are TRBV6-1 and TRBJ2-7; TRBD1 matches at 7 bases. This CDR3 is 13 amino acids long. The germline V gene encodes CDR1 MNHNS and CDR2 SASEGT. V was clipped by 5 bases and J by 4 bases; unmatched bases: 5.

V and J are TRBV12-5 and TRBJ2-1, with 12 nucleotides matching TRBD2. J was trimmed by 6 bases and V by 2 bases; bases with no gene match: 5. Germline CDR1 is LGHNT and CDR2 is FRNRAP. There are 16 residues in the CDR3. The CDR3 loop is CASGLFTSGGTNEQFF. In DNA form, the CDR3 reads TGTGCTAGTGGTTTGTTCACTAGCGGGGGGACCAATGAGCAGTTCTTC.

This chain joins TRBV4-1 and TRBJ1-1, with a possible D match to TRBD1 (5 bases). Germline V CDR1 and CDR2: MGHRA, YSYEKL. The CDR3 covers 15 residues. The ends were cut back, 4 bases at V and 6 bases at J, with 18 bases in the middle. The CDR3 spells CASSLATVGAPEAFF. Written as DNA, the CDR3 is TGCGCCAGCAGCCTTGCGACAGTCGGTGCCCCTGAAGCTTTCTTT.

J is TRBJ2-2 and V is TRBV7-3; D gene uncertain. V gave up 6 bases and J gave up 2 bases, with 10 bases separating them. Germline V gene sequence: CDR1 SGHTA, CDR2 FQGTGA. The CDR3 runs 14 residues. CDR3 in amino acids: CASRTSENTGELFF. The DNA for the CDR3 is TGTGCCAGCAGGACTTCAGAAAACACCGGGGAGCTGTTTTTT. The whole variable domain, filled in from reference TRBV7-3 and TRBJ2-2, reads GAGVSQTPSNKVTEKGKYVELRCDPISGHTALYWYRQSLGQGPEFLIYFQGTGAADDSGLPNDRFFAVRPEGSVSTLKIQRTERGDSAVYLCASRTSENTGELFFGEGSRLTVL.

The chain carries TRBV6-1 and TRBJ1-3; D is unresolved. The CDR3 runs 14 residues. Trimming removed 7 bases from V and 3 bases from J, with 13 bases in between. Germline loops: CDR1 MNHNS, CDR2 SASEGT. The CDR3 DNA reads TGTGCCAGCATCAGTCTTTACCTTGGAAACACCATATATTTT. Translated, it gives CASISLYLGNTIYF.

This clone was recorded a few times. This rearrangement joins TRBV4-2 to TRBJ2-7; 8 bases are a match to TRBD1. Trimming removed 6 bases from V and 2 bases from J; junction bases left unmatched: 6. This CDR3 has 14 residues. Germline V gene data show CDR1 as LGHNA and CDR2 as YNFKEQ. CDR3 protein: CASRTGTGPYEQYF. CDR3 DNA: TGTGCCAGCAGGACCGGGACAGGCCCCTACGAGCAGTACTTC.

The chain recombines TRBV27 with TRBJ2-7; TRBD1 agrees at 10 bases. The CDR3 extends over 15 amino acids. Germline-derived CDR1 and CDR2 are MNHEY and SMNVEV (reference sequence). The trim removed 6 bases at V and 1 base at J, leaving 6 bases unmatched. DNA of the CDR3: TGTGCCAGCAGCCCGGGACAGGGGACTTCCTACGAGCAGTACTTC. Its translation: CASSPGQGTSYEQYF.

This chain links TRBV7-6 with TRBJ2-3; TRBD2 agrees at 9 bases. This CDR3 is built from 16 residues. Per the germline V gene, CDR1 is SGHVS and CDR2 is FNYEAQ. Germline trimming cut 0 bases from V and 3 bases from J; bases unmatched to any gene: 4. The CDR3 DNA sequence: TGTGCCAGCAGCTTAGCGGCGGGGGGGCTGACAGATACGCAGTATTTT. Protein product: CASSLAAGGLTDTQYF.

This CDR3 is CASSRGGAFSGANVLTF. CDR3 nucleotides: TGTGCCAGCAGTCGTGGGGGGGCCTTCTCTGGGGCCAACGTCCTGACTTTC. The rearrangement joins TRBV7-9 to TRBJ2-6, with D perhaps TRBD2 (7 bases). This CDR3 contains 17 residues. CDR1 and CDR2 from the germline V gene are SEHNR and FQNEAQ (reference sequence). V was trimmed by 6 bases and J by 0 bases, leaving 15 bases between them.

The rearrangement uses TRBV6-5 and TRBJ1-1; TRBD1 matches 7 bases. The CDR3 runs 14 residues. Germline values: CDR1 MNHEY, CDR2 SVGAGI. The trim removed 2 bases at V and 4 bases at J, leaving 4 bases unmatched. CDR3 amino acids: CASSYGQGGTEAFF. In DNA form, the CDR3 reads TGTGCCAGCAGTTACGGGCAGGGGGGCACTGAAGCTTTCTTT.

This clone was counted between two and nine times. The rearrangement uses TRBV5-1 and TRBJ2-7; D remains unclear. CDR3 length: 16 amino acids. V lost 0 bases and J 1 base, leaving 14 bases between the germline ends. The germline CDR1 and CDR2 sequences are SGHRS and YFSETQ. The CDR3 region has the DNA TGCGCCAGCAGCTTGGCAAGTGGAGCGTGGTCCTACGAGCAGTACTTC. This gives the protein CASSLASGAWSYEQYF.

This sequence joins TRBV19 and TRBJ2-7; TRBD1 is a possible D gene (6 bases). This CDR3 has 18 residues. V was pared by 1 base and J by 7 bases, with 26 bases between. CDR1 and CDR2 from the germline V gene are LNHDA and SQIVND (reference sequence). In DNA form, the CDR3 reads TGTGCCAGTAGTATAGGGGCTCTACAGGGCGGCTACGTGGGGGAGCAGTACTTC. Translated: CASSIGALQGGYVGEQYF.

The rearrangement links TRBV7-6 to TRBJ1-6, with D possibly being TRBD1 (5 bases). CDR1 is SGHVS, CDR2 FNYEAQ, per germline. CDR3 length: 15 residues. V was shortened by 5 bases and J by 7 bases, with 15 bases between the two germline ends. CDR3 region: CASSTDIRPNSPLHF. The CDR3 DNA reads as TGTGCCAGCAGCACGGACATCCGCCCGAATTCACCCCTCCACTTT.

This clone was detected only once. This chain uses TRBV13 with TRBJ2-7; TRBD1 matches 9 bases. This CDR3 is 14 amino acids long. Trimming cost V 3 bases and J 3 bases; bases outside gene matches: 3. Germline lookup yields CDR1 PRHDT and CDR2 FYEKMQ (reference sequence). Here the CDR3 reads CASSFGDRVYEQYF. CDR3 sequence (DNA): TGTGCCAGCAGCTTTGGGGACAGGGTCTACGAGCAGTACTTC.